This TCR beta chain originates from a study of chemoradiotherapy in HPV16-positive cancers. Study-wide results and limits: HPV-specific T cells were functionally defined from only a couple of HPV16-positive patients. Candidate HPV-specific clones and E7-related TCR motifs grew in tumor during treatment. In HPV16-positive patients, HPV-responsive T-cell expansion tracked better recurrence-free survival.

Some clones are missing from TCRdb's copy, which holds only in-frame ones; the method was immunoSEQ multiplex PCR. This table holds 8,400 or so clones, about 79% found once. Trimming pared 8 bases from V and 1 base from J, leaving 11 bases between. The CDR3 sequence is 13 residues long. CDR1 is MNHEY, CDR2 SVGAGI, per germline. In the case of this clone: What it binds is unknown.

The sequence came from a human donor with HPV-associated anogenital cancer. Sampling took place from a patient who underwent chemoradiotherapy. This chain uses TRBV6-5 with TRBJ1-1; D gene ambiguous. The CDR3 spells CASVAGWNTEAFF. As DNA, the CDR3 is TGTGCCAGCGTCGCCGGGTGGAACACTGAAGCTTTCTTT.